A selection of T cell receptor beta chains follows, all from one sample in a study of shared clonotypes between healthy human individuals. The repertoire was sequenced with immunoSEQ multiplex PCR; TCRdb's copy has only in-frame clones and lacks some. This sample has 2,500,000 or so clones, with 90% to 95% found just once. Sequencing was carried out using naive CD4+ T cells sorted from blood. Receptor source: a man between 18 and 35 years old in good health. The conserved cysteine and the conserved F or W are not part of the CDR3 here.

len: 12; v_gene: TRBV19; j_gene: TRBJ2-5; CDR3aa: ASSSRSPRGTQY
len: 13; v_gene: TRBV11-2; j_gene: TRBJ2-7; CDR3aa: ASSSGTATPYEQY
len: 13; v_gene: TRBV4-1; j_gene: TRBJ1-2; CDR3aa: ASSPGHLLGYGYT
len: 13; v_gene: TRBV6-5; j_gene: TRBJ1-1; CDR3aa: ASSPAPGRGTEAF
len: 10; v_gene: TRBV10-2; j_gene: TRBJ2-7; CDR3aa: ASSSSSYEQY
len: 11; v_gene: TRBV28; j_gene: TRBJ1-6; CDR3aa: ASSLFKYSPLH
len: 10; v_gene: TRBV5-4; j_gene: TRBJ2-7; CDR3aa: ASSLAAGEQY
len: 15; v_gene: TRBV18; j_gene: TRBJ2-2; CDR3aa: ASSTKTGTGSTGELF
len: 13; v_gene: TRBV10-3; j_gene: TRBJ1-5; CDR3aa: AISESEQGNQPQH
len: 11; v_gene: TRBV9; j_gene: TRBJ2-3; CDR3aa: ASSVMGEDTQY
len: 10; v_gene: TRBV14; j_gene: TRBJ1-5; CDR3aa: ASSLSNQPQH
len: 12; v_gene: TRBV15; j_gene: TRBJ1-2; CDR3aa: ATSRDRAGYGYT
len: 12; v_gene: TRBV19; j_gene: TRBJ2-4; CDR3aa: ASSIDYRGNIQY
len: 10; v_gene: TRBV11-2; j_gene: TRBJ2-5; CDR3aa: ASSLAFETQY
len: 9; v_gene: TRBV6-4; j_gene: TRBJ2-3; CDR3aa: ASSDSSRQY
len: 17; v_gene: TRBV19; j_gene: TRBJ2-4; CDR3aa: ASSIESGQVKGAKNIQY
len: 14; v_gene: TRBV6-5; j_gene: TRBJ1-6; CDR3aa: ASSFLGQGLSAPLH
len: 13; v_gene: TRBV6-1; j_gene: TRBJ2-7; CDR3aa: ASSESWGAGYEQY
len: 12; v_gene: TRBV18; j_gene: TRBJ2-5; CDR3aa: ASSLREGQETQY
len: 11; v_gene: TRBV4-2; j_gene: TRBJ1-3; CDR3aa: ASTPGFGNTIY
len: 13; v_gene: TRBV7-2; j_gene: TRBJ2-3; CDR3aa: ASSLGRSSTDTQY
len: 12; v_gene: TRBV5-4; j_gene: TRBJ1-2; CDR3aa: ASSLGQGVDGYT
len: 15; v_gene: TRBV10-3; j_gene: TRBJ2-6; CDR3aa: ATRGKPEVSGANVLT
len: 11; v_gene: TRBV7-2; j_gene: TRBJ1-1; CDR3aa: ASSLRPGAEAF
len: 13; v_gene: TRBV10-3; j_gene: TRBJ1-3; CDR3aa: ASSDGQRSGNTIY
len: 12; v_gene: TRBV10-3; j_gene: TRBJ2-1; CDR3aa: AISAPGTGDEQF
len: 11; v_gene: TRBV5-4; j_gene: TRBJ1-1; CDR3aa: ASRFGQITEAF
len: 13; v_gene: TRBV7-2; j_gene: TRBJ2-7; CDR3aa: ASRGAGIPPYEQY
len: 15; v_gene: TRBV6-1; j_gene: TRBJ1-1; CDR3aa: ASSELSGEGSNTEAF
len: 11; v_gene: TRBV7-2; j_gene: .; CDR3aa: ASSLGTAYEQY
len: 15; v_gene: TRBV7-9; j_gene: TRBJ2-5; CDR3aa: ASSSPLGRVSQETQY
len: 14; v_gene: TRBV5-4; j_gene: TRBJ2-3; CDR3aa: ASSRELAGSTDTQY
len: 10; v_gene: TRBV10-2; j_gene: TRBJ2-1; CDR3aa: ATHGGGNEQF
len: 12; v_gene: TRBV6-5; j_gene: TRBJ2-3; CDR3aa: ASSQQGGRGTQY
len: 13; v_gene: TRBV25-1; j_gene: TRBJ2-7; CDR3aa: ASSGGTVSSYEQY
len: 12; v_gene: TRBV9; j_gene: TRBJ2-1; CDR3aa: ASSVAGGFNEQF
len: 13; v_gene: TRBV7-2; j_gene: TRBJ1-5; CDR3aa: ASSATRGGGQPQH
len: 11; v_gene: TRBV14; j_gene: TRBJ2-5; CDR3aa: ASSQVVQETQY
len: 12; v_gene: TRBV30; j_gene: TRBJ1-3; CDR3aa: AWTPGTDGNTIY
len: 14; v_gene: TRBV5-1; j_gene: TRBJ2-1; CDR3aa: ASSLGVSGAYNEQF
len: 12; v_gene: TRBV5-1; j_gene: TRBJ2-3; CDR3aa: ASSPRTSLAAQY
len: 11; v_gene: TRBV9; j_gene: TRBJ1-4; CDR3aa: ASSPGTASKLF
len: 14; v_gene: TRBV12-2; j_gene: TRBJ2-7; CDR3aa: ASRFPGLAGPYEQY
len: 9; v_gene: TRBV5-6; j_gene: TRBJ2-5; CDR3aa: ASSRWETQY
len: 13; v_gene: TRBV7-9; j_gene: TRBJ1-3; CDR3aa: ASSLATQAGNTIY
len: 13; v_gene: TRBV6-1; j_gene: TRBJ2-3; CDR3aa: ASSRTLDGTDTQY
len: 14; v_gene: TRBV7-8; j_gene: TRBJ2-1; CDR3aa: ASSSLGLADYNEQF
len: 12; v_gene: TRBV29-1; j_gene: TRBJ2-1; CDR3aa: SVALSSLYNEQF
len: 13; v_gene: TRBV6-1; j_gene: TRBJ1-5; CDR3aa: ASTPDRAFGQPQH